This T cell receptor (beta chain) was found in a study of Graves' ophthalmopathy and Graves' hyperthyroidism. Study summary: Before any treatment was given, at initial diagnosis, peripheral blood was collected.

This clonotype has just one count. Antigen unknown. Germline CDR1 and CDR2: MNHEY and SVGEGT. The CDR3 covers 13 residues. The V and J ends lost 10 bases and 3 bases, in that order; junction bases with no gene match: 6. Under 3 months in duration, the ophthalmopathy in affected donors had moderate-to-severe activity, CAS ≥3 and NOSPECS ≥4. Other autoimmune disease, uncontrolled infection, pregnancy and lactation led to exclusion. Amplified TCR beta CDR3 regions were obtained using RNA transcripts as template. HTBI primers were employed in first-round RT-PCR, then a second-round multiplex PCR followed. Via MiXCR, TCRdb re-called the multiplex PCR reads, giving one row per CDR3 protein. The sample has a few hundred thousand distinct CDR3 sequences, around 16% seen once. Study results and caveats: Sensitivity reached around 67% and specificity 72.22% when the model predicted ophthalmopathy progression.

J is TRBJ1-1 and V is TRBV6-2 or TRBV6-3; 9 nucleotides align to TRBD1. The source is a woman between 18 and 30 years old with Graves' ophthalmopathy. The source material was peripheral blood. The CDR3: CATSTGGYTEAFF. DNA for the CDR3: TGTGCCACCTCAACAGGGGGCTACACTGAAGCTTTCTTT.